Below, 5 T cell receptor beta chains from the same sample are listed, as sequenced in a study of cytomegalovirus exposure and HLA in healthy donors. Primers: 60 Vbeta forward and 13 Jbeta reverse. Method: immunoSEQ multiplex PCR; TCRdb's copy keeps in-frame clones and lacks some. Here the sample spans roughly 190,000 clones, roughly 80% being singletons. The sequencing input was PBMCs. The receptors stem from a young woman in good health and CMV-seronegative.

The J gene is TRBJ2-1, the V gene TRBV29-1, with 7 bases lining up with TRBD1. The CDR3 totals 12 residues. Germline V gene lookup returns CDR1 SQVTM and CDR2 ANQGSEA. Written as DNA, the CDR3 is TGCAGTGCTGACAGGGACTACAATGAGCAGTTCTTC. Amino acids: CSADRDYNEQFF.

CDR3 DNA sequence: TGTGCCAGCTTCTGGACAGGGAGGGCGGAGACCCAGTACTTC. Translated: CASFWTGRAETQYF. This sequence joins TRBV6-1 and TRBJ2-5, with D maybe TRBD1 (8 bases). Per the germline V gene, CDR1 is MNHNS and CDR2 is SASEGT. The length of the CDR3 is 14 residues. Deletions cut 8 bases from V and 5 bases from J, with 18 bases between.

V usage is TRBV30 and J usage is TRBJ2-7, with D tentatively TRBD1 (5 bases). The V end lost 4 bases, the J end lost 0 bases, and 16 bases lay between the germline ends. Germline CDR1 and CDR2: GTSNPN and SVGIG (reference sequence). CDR3 length: 15 amino acids. The CDR3 bases are TGTGCCTGGACCAAGGGGTTACAGTACTCCTACGAGCAGTACTTC. It translates to CAWTKGLQYSYEQYF.

This chain joins TRBV5-1 and TRBJ2-1; TRBD1 matches at 8 bases. Germline V gives CDR1 SGHRS, CDR2 YFSETQ. The CDR3 has 15 amino acids. With 2 bases clipped from V and 4 bases from J, the junction kept 5 bases outside the gene matches. CDR3 in DNA: TGCGCCAGCAGCTTCCTGACAGGGGCGTACAATGAGCAGTTCTTC. This gives the protein CASSFLTGAYNEQFF.

This clone was recorded a few times. The gene calls are TRBV2 and TRBJ1-5; 7 bases agree with TRBD1. The CDR3 runs to 16 residues. V lost 5 bases to trimming and J lost 9 bases; unmatched junction nucleotides: 16. The V gene's germline CDR1 is SNHLY and CDR2 FYNNEI. In nucleotides, the CDR3 is TGTGCCAGCAGTCCAGAGACAGGGTTGTTTGCTTGGCCCCAGCATTTT. Translated, it gives CASSPETGLFAWPQHF.